These 28 T cell receptor beta chains came from one sample sequenced in a study of CXCR3-negative and CXCR3-positive naive CD8 T cells. Broader study findings: CXCR3-positive naive cells carried more hydrophobic TRB CDR3s than CXCR3-negative naive cells did.

Preparation of TRB cDNA libraries relied on 5' RACE carrying UMI labels. With the 5' RACE reads reprocessed, TCRdb shows one record per CDR3 protein and no DNA. The sample has 150,000 to 180,000 distinct CDR3 sequences; the top ten hold approximately 0.46%. No cognate antigen is known for these TCRs. Sequencing was done on a sample of naive CXCR3+ CD8+ T cells from blood. Regarding subset: CD45RO-CCR7+CD27+CD95- naive CD8+ T cells expressing CXCR3 (TNR3+). These receptors all stem from a human donor in good health. Some clones in this sample may be carry-over from other donors' samples.

The chain is built from TRBV19 and TRBJ2-5. The CDR3 contains 13 residues. Germline CDR1 LNHDA, CDR2 SQIVND (reference sequence). CDR3 sequence: CATASIGQESQYF.

V is TRBV28 and J is TRBJ1-4; the D gene TCRdb calls, TRBD1, cannot be checked with no DNA. Germline V gene sequence: CDR1 MDHEN, CDR2 SYDVKM. This CDR3 is 17 amino acids long. CDR3 residues: CATGRQSADRLLKKLFF.

The gene calls are TRBV5-5 and TRBJ2-1; TCRdb proposes TRBD1, but this gene call is untestable without DNA. The germline CDR1 and CDR2 sequences are SGHKS and YYEKEE (reference sequence). The CDR3 is 14 amino acids. The CDR3 reads CASSLWDSYNEQFF.

This rearrangement joins TRBV29-1 to TRBJ2-7; TCRdb's D call of TRBD1 is untestable without DNA. Looked up from germline, CDR1 is SQVTM and CDR2 is ANQGSEA. This CDR3 comprises 13 residues. This chain's CDR3 is CSVVGTGAYEQYF.

The V call is TRBV14, the J call TRBJ1-2; TCRdb reports TRBD1, a call that lacks DNA to check it against. CDR1 and CDR2 (germline): SGHDN, FVKESK. This CDR3 comprises 14 residues. The CDR3 protein is CASSLPGGGYGYTF.

The chain employs TRBV25-1 and TRBJ2-3; TCRdb returns TRBD2, unconfirmable since there is no DNA. Germline assignment: CDR1 MGHDK and CDR2 SYGVNS. The CDR3 totals 16 residues. CDR3 sequence: CASSGLATVYTDTQYF.

The V and J genes are TRBV5-1 and TRBJ2-3; the TRBD2 assignment by TCRdb is unverifiable without DNA. The length of the CDR3 is 16 residues. Germline loops: CDR1 SGHRS, CDR2 YFSETQ. The CDR3 reads CASSPSLADWPDTQYF.

The chain couples TRBV28 to TRBJ2-1; lacking DNA, the TRBD1 call made by TCRdb goes unchecked. This CDR3 has 14 residues. CDR1 and CDR2 (germline): MDHEN, SYDVKM. The CDR3 protein is CASSPGTGAYEQFF. The full variable domain, in which reference TRBV28 and TRBJ2-1 provide the parts outside the CDR3, is DVKVTQSSRYLVKRTGEKVFLECVQDMDHENMFWYRQDPGLGLRLIYFSYDVKMKEKGDIPEGYSVSREKKERFSLILESASTNQTSMYLCASSPGTGAYEQFFGPGTRLTVL.

V usage is TRBV10-1 and J usage is TRBJ2-1. Per germline, CDR1 WNHNN and CDR2 SYGVQD (reference sequence). The CDR3 contains 16 residues. CDR3 sequence reads: CASSRRGLSSYNEQFF.

V gene TRBV4-3 combines with J gene TRBJ2-7; the D gene TCRdb calls, TRBD1, cannot be checked with no DNA. Germline V gives CDR1 LGHNA, CDR2 YSLEER. The CDR3 is 15 amino acids. This chain's CDR3 is CASSQDPFKGYEQYF.

This rearrangement joins TRBV12-2 to TRBJ2-1; TCRdb indicates TRBD2, and absent DNA this call remains unverified. TRBV12-2 is deemed a pseudogene. The CDR3 is made up of 18 amino acids. CDR3 protein: CASRPYPGLAGENNEQFF.

The chain uses TRBV5-6 and TRBJ2-1. The CDR3 has 12 amino acids. Germline loops: CDR1 SGHDT, CDR2 YYEEEE. The CDR3 spells CASSFAYNEQFF.

The chain employs TRBV2 and TRBJ2-1; lacking DNA, the TRBD2 call made by TCRdb goes unchecked. The length of the CDR3 is 18 residues. Per germline, CDR1 SNHLY and CDR2 FYNNEI. The chain's CDR3 is CASSDFSGVDSSYNEQFF.

This sequence joins TRBV7-9 and TRBJ2-3; TCRdb returns TRBD2, unconfirmable since there is no DNA. The CDR3 runs to 14 residues. Per the germline V gene, CDR1 is SEHNR and CDR2 is FQNEAQ (reference sequence). The CDR3 loop is CASRGGGYTDTQYF.

This chain connects TRBV7-9 to TRBJ2-7; TCRdb reports TRBD1, a call that lacks DNA to check it against. There are 17 residues in the CDR3. The germline CDR1 and CDR2 sequences are SEHNR and FQNEAQ (reference sequence). CDR3 amino acids: CASSLGPRGDYTYEQYF.

V and J are TRBV9 and TRBJ1-2. The germline CDR1 and CDR2 sequences are SGDLS and YYNGEE. The CDR3 runs to 19 residues. CDR3 protein: CASSVGGLGLGTVFGGYTF.

The chain carries TRBV3-1 and TRBJ2-6; the TCRdb call, TRBD1, lacks DNA for checking. Germline CDR1 LGHDT, CDR2 YNNKEL (reference sequence). There are 19 residues in the CDR3. The CDR3 spells CASSQEWGLGSGGANVLTF.

The V call is TRBV28, the J call TRBJ2-7; TCRdb names TRBD2, which stays unverified in the absence of DNA. Per germline, CDR1 MDHEN and CDR2 SYDVKM. The CDR3 has 16 amino acids. CDR3 in amino acids: CASRSRDYVISYEQYF.

The chain couples TRBV19 to TRBJ1-1; without DNA, the TCRdb call of TRBD1 cannot be checked. This CDR3 has 13 residues. Germline-derived CDR1 and CDR2 are LNHDA and SQIVND (reference sequence). The CDR3 spells CASNRDSDTEAFF.

The chain has TRBV29-1 and TRBJ2-1; lacking DNA, the TRBD1 call made by TCRdb goes unchecked. The V gene's germline CDR1 is SQVTM and CDR2 ANQGSEA. CDR3 length: 14 residues. This CDR3 is CSAPGQGSYNEQFF.

V gene TRBV19 combines with J gene TRBJ1-1. The CDR3 runs 14 residues. The germline CDR1 and CDR2 sequences are LNHDA and SQIVND (reference sequence). This chain's CDR3 is CASSIKTIRTEAFF.

The V call is TRBV7-8, the J call TRBJ2-1; lacking DNA, the TRBD2 call made by TCRdb goes unchecked. Germline CDR1 and CDR2: SGHVS and FQNEAQ. CDR3 length equals 16 residues. This chain's CDR3 is CASSLDGTSVYNEQFF.

The gene calls are TRBV7-6 and TRBJ2-2. The CDR3 length is 14 residues. CDR1 and CDR2 (germline): SGHVS, FNYEAQ. CDR3 amino acids: CASSFATNTGELFF.

This chain connects TRBV4-3 to TRBJ2-2; TCRdb picks TRBD2, but there is no DNA to check that call. CDR1 LGHNA and CDR2 YSLEER come from the germline V gene. The length of the CDR3 is 15 residues. This CDR3 is CASSQWDYNTGELFF.

The V call is TRBV19, the J call TRBJ2-1; TCRdb's D gene call, TRBD1, goes unchecked for lack of DNA. The CDR3 is made up of 15 amino acids. CDR1 and CDR2 from the germline V gene are LNHDA and SQIVND (reference sequence). This chain's CDR3 is CASSIQGAGYNEQFF.

This chain joins TRBV21-1 and TRBJ2-5; TCRdb's D call, TRBD1, is unchecked because there is no DNA. TRBV21-1 constitutes a pseudogene. The CDR3 extends over 17 amino acids. CDR3 loop: CASSIFRRGRSKETQYF.

The rearrangement joins TRBV4-1 to TRBJ2-7; TCRdb outputs TRBD2, but without DNA this stays unchecked. CDR1 and CDR2 from the germline V gene are MGHRA and YSYEKL. The CDR3 runs 16 residues. CDR3 amino acids: CASSQVAGGLPYEQYF.

V and J are TRBV19 and TRBJ1-5; TCRdb selects TRBD1, and the lack of DNA leaves this call unchecked. Germline V gene sequence: CDR1 LNHDA, CDR2 SQIVND (reference sequence). This CDR3 has 15 residues. CDR3 loop: CASSKDRGLNQPQHF.